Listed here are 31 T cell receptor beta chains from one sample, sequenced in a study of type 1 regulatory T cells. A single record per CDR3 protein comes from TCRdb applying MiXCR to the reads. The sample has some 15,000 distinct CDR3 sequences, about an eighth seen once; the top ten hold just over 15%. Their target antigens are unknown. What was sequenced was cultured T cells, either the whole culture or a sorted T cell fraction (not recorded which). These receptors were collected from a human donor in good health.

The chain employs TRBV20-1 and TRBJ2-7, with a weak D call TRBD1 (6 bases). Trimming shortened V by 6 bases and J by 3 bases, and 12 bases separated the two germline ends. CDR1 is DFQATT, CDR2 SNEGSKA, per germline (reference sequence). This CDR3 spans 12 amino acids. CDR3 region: CSAIQQGYEQYF. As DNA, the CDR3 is TGCAGTGCCATACAACAGGGCTACGAGCAGTACTTC.

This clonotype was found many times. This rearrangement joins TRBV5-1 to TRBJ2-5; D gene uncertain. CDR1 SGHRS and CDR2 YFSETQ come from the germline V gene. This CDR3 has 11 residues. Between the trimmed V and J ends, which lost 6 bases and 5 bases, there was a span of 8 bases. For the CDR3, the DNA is TGCGCCAGCATCAAGGAGGAGACCCAGTACTTC. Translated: CASIKEETQYF.

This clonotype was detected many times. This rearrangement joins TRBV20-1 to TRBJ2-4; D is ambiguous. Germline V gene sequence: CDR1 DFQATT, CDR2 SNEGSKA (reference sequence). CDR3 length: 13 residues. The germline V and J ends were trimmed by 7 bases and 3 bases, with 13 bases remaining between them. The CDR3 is CSGIGIGKNIQYF. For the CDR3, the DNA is TGCAGTGGGATTGGTATAGGCAAAAACATTCAGTACTTC.

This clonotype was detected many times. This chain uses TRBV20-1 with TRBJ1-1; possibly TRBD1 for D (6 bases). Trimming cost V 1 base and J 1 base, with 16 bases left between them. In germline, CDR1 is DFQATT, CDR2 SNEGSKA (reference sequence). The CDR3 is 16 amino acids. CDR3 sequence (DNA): TGCAGTGCTAGAGGGCCTCGGGGGCGGAGGAACACTGAAGCTTTCTTT. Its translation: CSARGPRGRRNTEAFF.

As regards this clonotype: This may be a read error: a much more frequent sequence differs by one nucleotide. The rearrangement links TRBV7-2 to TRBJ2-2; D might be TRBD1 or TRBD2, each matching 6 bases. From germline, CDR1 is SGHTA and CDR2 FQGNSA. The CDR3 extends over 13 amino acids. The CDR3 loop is CASSLGGAGEPFF. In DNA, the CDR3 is TGTGCCAGCAGCTTAGGGGGGGCCGGGGAGCCGTTTTTT.

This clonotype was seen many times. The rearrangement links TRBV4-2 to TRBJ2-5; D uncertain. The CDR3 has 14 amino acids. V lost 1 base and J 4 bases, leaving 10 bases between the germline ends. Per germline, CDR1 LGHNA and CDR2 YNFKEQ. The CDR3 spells CASSQGGSGETQYF. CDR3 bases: TGTGCCAGCAGCCAAGGCGGCTCGGGAGAGACCCAGTACTTC.

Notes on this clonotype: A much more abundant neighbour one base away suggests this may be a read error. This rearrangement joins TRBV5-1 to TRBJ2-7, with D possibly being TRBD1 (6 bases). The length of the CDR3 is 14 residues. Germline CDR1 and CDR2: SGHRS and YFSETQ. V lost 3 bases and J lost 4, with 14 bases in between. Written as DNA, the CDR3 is TGCGCCAGCAGCTCGTGGTTGGACAGTTACGAGCAGTACTTC. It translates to CASSSWLDSYEQYF.

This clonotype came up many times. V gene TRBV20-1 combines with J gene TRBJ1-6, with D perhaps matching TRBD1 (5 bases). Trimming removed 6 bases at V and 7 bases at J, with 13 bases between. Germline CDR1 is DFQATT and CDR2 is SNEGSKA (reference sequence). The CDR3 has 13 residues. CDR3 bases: TGCAGTGCCCCTGACAGACAAAATTCACCCCTCCACTTT. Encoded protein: CSAPDRQNSPLHF.

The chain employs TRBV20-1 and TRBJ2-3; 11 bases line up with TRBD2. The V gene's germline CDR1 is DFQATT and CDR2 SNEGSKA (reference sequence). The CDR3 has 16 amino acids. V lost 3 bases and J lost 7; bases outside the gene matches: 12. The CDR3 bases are TGCAGTGCTAGCCCCTTACTAGCGGGAGATCCAAATACGCAGTATTTT. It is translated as CSASPLLAGDPNTQYF.

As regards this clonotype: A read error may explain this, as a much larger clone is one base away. CDR3 loop: CASSSYSGVNVLTF. CDR3 DNA sequence: TGTGCCAGCAGCTCTTACTCTGGGGTCAACGTCCTGACTTTC. The chain has TRBV7-9 and TRBJ2-6; D gene uncertain. Germline V CDR1 and CDR2: SEHNR, FQNEAQ (reference sequence). The CDR3 runs to 14 residues.

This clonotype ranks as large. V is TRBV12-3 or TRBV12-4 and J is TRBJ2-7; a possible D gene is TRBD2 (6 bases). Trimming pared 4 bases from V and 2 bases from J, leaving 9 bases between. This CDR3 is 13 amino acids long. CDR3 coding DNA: TGTGCCAGCAGTTGGGGACTTGCCTACGAGCAGTACTTC. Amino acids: CASSWGLAYEQYF.

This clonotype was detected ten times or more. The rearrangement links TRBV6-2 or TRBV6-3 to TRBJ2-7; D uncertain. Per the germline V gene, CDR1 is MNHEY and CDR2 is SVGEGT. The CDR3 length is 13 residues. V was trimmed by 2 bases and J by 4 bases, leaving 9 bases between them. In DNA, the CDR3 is TGTGCCAGCAGTTACCGTGATACGTACGAGCAGTACTTC. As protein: CASSYRDTYEQYF.

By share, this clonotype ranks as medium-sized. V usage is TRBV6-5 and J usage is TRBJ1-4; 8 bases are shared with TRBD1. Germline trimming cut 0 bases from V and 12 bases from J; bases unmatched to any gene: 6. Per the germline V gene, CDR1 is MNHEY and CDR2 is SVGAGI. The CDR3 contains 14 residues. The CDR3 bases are TGTGCCAGCAGTTACTCTCATGGACAGGGTGAACTGTTTTTT. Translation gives CASSYSHGQGELFF.

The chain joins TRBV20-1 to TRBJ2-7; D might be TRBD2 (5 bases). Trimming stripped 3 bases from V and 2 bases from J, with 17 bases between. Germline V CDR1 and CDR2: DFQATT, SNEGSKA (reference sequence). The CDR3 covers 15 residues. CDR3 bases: TGCAGTGCTAGTGCCCCAAGTCGAGGGACCTACGAGCAGTACTTC. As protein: CSASAPSRGTYEQYF.

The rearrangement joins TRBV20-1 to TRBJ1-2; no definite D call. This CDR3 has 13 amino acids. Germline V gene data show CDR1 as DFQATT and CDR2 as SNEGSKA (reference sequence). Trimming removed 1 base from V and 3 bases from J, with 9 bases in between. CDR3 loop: CSARVGVDYGYTF. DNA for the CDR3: TGCAGTGCTAGAGTTGGAGTCGACTATGGCTACACCTTC.

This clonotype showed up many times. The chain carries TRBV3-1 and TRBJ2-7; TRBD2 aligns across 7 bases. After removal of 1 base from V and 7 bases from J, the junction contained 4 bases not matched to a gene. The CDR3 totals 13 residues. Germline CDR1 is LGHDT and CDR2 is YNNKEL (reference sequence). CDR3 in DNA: TGTGCCAGCAGCCAAGCACTAGCGCGGGAGCAGTACTTC. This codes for CASSQALAREQYF.

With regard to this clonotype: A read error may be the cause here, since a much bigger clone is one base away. The CDR3 loop reads CASRFGAGKSPLHF. The CDR3 DNA reads as TGTGCCAGCAGATTCGGGGCAGGGAAGTCACCCCTCCACTTT. The chain has TRBV6-5 and TRBJ1-6, with a possible D match to TRBD1 (5 bases). The CDR3 extends over 14 amino acids. Trimming pared 6 bases from V and 10 bases from J, leaving 16 bases between. Germline CDR1 MNHEY, CDR2 SVGAGI.

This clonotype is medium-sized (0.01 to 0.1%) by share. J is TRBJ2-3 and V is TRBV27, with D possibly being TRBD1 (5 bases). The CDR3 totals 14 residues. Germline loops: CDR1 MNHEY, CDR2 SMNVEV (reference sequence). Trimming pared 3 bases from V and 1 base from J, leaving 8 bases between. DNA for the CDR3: TGTGCCAGCAGTTTCAGCAGGGGCACAGATACGCAGTATTTT. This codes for CASSFSRGTDTQYF.

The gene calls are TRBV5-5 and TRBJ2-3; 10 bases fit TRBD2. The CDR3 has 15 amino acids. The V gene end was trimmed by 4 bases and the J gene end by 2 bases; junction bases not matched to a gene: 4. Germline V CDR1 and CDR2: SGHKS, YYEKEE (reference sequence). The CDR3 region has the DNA TGTGCCAGCAGCAAGGGACTAGCGAACACAGATACGCAGTATTTT. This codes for CASSKGLANTDTQYF.

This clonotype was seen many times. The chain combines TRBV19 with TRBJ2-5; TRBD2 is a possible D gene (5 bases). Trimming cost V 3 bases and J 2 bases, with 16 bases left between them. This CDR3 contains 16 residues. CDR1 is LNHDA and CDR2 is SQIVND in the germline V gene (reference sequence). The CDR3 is CASSILLASRQETQYF. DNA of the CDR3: TGTGCCAGTAGTATTTTGTTAGCGAGCCGACAAGAGACCCAGTACTTC.

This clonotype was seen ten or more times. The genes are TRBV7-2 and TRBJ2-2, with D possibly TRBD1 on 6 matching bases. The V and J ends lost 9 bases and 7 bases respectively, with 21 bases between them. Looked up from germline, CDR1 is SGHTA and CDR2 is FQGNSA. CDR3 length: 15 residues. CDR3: CASSLTGLIGGELFF. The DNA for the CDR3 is TGTGCCAGTTCCCTCACAGGGTTAATTGGCGGGGAGCTGTTTTTT.

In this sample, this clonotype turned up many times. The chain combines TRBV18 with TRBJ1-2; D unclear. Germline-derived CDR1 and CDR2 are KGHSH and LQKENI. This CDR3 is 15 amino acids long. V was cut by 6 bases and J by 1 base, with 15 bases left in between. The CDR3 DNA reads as TGTGCCAGCTCGCCAACAGCAATAAGTAACTATGGCTACACCTTC. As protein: CASSPTAISNYGYTF.

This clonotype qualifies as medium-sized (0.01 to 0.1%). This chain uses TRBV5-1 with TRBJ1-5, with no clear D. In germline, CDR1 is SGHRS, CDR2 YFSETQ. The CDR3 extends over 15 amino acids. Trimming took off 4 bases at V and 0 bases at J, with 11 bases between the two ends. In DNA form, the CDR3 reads TGCGCCAGCAGCGTGGACCCGTATAGCAATCAGCCCCAGCATTTT. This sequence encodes CASSVDPYSNQPQHF.

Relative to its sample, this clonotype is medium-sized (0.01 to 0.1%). The chain's CDR3 is CATSGGVPAEAFF. CDR3 DNA: TGTGCCACCAGCGGTGGCGTTCCGGCTGAAGCTTTCTTT. The gene calls are TRBV24-1 and TRBJ1-1; D is undetermined. The CDR3 length is 13 residues. V lost 7 bases to trimming and J lost 6 bases, with 14 bases between them. Germline V gives CDR1 KGHDR, CDR2 SFDVKD.

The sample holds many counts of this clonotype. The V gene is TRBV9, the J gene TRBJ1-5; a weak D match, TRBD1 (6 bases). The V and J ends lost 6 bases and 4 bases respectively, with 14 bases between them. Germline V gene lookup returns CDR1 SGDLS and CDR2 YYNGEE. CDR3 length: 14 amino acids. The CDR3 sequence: CASNRGPGNQPQHF. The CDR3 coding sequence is TGTGCCAGCAATCGGGGGCCGGGAAATCAGCCCCAGCATTTT.

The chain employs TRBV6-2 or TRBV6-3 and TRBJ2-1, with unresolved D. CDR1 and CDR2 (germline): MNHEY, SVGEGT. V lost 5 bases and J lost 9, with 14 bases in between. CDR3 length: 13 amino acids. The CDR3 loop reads CASSNQSPGEQFF. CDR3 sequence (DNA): TGTGCCAGCAGTAACCAATCCCCGGGTGAGCAGTTCTTC.

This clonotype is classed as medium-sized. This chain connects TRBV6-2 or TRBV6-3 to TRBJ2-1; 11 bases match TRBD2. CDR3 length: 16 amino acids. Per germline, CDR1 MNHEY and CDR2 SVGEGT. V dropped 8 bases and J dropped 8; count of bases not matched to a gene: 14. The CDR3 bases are TGTGCCAGCTCATCATCCGGGACTAGCGGAAGGTATGAGCAGTTCTTC. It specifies CASSSSGTSGRYEQFF.

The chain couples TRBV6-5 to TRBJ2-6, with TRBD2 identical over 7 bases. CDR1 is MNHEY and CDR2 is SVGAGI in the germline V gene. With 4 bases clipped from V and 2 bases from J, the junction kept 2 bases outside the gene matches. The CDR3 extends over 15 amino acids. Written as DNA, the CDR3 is TGTGCCAGCAGTTTCGGACTAGCTGGGGCCAACGTCCTGACTTTC. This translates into CASSFGLAGANVLTF.

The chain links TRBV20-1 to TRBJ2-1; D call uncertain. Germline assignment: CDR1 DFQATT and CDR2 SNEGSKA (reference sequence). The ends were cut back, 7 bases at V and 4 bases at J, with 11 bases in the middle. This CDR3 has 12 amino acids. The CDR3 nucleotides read TGCAGTGTAAGGCTTTCATACAATGAGCAGTTCTTC. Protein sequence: CSVRLSYNEQFF.

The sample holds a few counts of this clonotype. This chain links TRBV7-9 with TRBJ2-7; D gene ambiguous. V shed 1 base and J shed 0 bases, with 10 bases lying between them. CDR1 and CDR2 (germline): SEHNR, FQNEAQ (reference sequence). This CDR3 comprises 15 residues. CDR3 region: CASSLEGENSYEQYF. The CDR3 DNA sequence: TGTGCCAGCAGCTTAGAGGGCGAGAACTCCTACGAGCAGTACTTC.

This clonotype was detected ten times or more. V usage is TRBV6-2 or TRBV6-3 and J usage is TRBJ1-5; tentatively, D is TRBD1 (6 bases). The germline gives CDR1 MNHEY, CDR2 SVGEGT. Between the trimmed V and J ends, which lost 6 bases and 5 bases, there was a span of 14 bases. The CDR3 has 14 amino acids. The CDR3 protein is CASSPGQWDQPQHF. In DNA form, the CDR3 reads TGTGCCAGCAGCCCGGGACAATGGGATCAGCCCCAGCATTTT.